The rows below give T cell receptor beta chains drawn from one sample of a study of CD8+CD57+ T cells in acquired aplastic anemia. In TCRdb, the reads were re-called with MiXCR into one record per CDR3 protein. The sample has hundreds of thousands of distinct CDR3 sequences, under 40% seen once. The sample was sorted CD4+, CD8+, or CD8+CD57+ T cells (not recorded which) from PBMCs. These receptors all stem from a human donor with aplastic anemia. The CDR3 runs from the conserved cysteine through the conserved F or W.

CDR3aa: CAWSEIGRGGNQPQHF; v_gene: TRBV19; j_gene: TRBJ1-5
CDR3aa: CATSRLAGGYEQYF; v_gene: TRBV15; j_gene: TRBJ2-7
CDR3aa: CASSQDFTDTQYF; v_gene: TRBV3-1; j_gene: TRBJ2-3
CDR3aa: CASRKLGQGAYEQYF; v_gene: TRBV19; j_gene: TRBJ2-7
CDR3aa: CASSDSPDAGSPLHF; v_gene: TRBV6-4; j_gene: TRBJ1-6
CDR3aa: CASSDQGGRSEQYF; v_gene: TRBV19; j_gene: TRBJ2-7
CDR3aa: CAISALGQADTQYF; v_gene: TRBV10-3; j_gene: TRBJ2-3
CDR3aa: CASSPGRPPYEQYF; v_gene: TRBV7-3; j_gene: TRBJ2-7
CDR3aa: CASSSSSGPLRGQYF; v_gene: TRBV6-2/TRBV6-3; j_gene: TRBJ2-7
CDR3aa: CSVTRTGRYEQYF; v_gene: TRBV29-1; j_gene: TRBJ2-7
CDR3aa: CSVETGQDCGYTF; v_gene: TRBV29-1; j_gene: TRBJ1-2
CDR3aa: CASSNRNYGYTF; v_gene: TRBV6-1; j_gene: TRBJ1-2
CDR3aa: CASSKLGGDGYTF; v_gene: TRBV2; j_gene: TRBJ1-2
CDR3aa: CATSRGDSYNSPLHF; v_gene: TRBV15; j_gene: TRBJ1-6
CDR3aa: CAWSTGTGDDEQYF; v_gene: TRBV30; j_gene: TRBJ2-7
CDR3aa: CASSPPFPGYEQYF; v_gene: TRBV19; j_gene: TRBJ2-7
CDR3aa: CASSLYSTGSYEQYF; v_gene: TRBV7-2; j_gene: TRBJ2-7
CDR3aa: CASSHMRTANYGYTF; v_gene: TRBV19; j_gene: TRBJ1-2
CDR3aa: CASRGGGNQPQHF; v_gene: TRBV6-1; j_gene: TRBJ1-5
CDR3aa: CASSDPDSFRSPLHF; v_gene: TRBV6-1; j_gene: TRBJ1-6
CDR3aa: CASSVGVLSNTIYF; v_gene: TRBV9; j_gene: TRBJ1-3
CDR3aa: CASSGSGNTIYF; v_gene: TRBV19; j_gene: TRBJ1-3
CDR3aa: CSVGADNEQFF; v_gene: TRBV29-1; j_gene: TRBJ2-1
CDR3aa: CAISDPGANQPQHF; v_gene: TRBV10-3; j_gene: TRBJ1-5
CDR3aa: CASSYHGGAGEKLFF; v_gene: TRBV7-8; j_gene: TRBJ1-4
CDR3aa: CASSSGGMGQPQHF; v_gene: TRBV10-1; j_gene: TRBJ1-5
CDR3aa: CASSNRGLNTGELFF; v_gene: TRBV6-6; j_gene: TRBJ2-2
CDR3aa: CASSEDRRLYEQYF; v_gene: TRBV6-1; j_gene: TRBJ2-7
CDR3aa: CASGLGHGSPLHF; v_gene: TRBV6-1; j_gene: TRBJ1-6
CDR3aa: CASSSGTSGGATDTQYF; v_gene: TRBV11-2; j_gene: TRBJ2-3
CDR3aa: CASTESVNPAKNIQYF; v_gene: TRBV11-2; j_gene: TRBJ2-4
CDR3aa: CASSDSAGGNQETQYF; v_gene: TRBV6-4; j_gene: .
CDR3aa: CASSLGLLAGTGELFF; v_gene: TRBV12-3/TRBV12-4; j_gene: TRBJ2-2
CDR3aa: CASSYRDGTQYF; v_gene: TRBV6-5; j_gene: TRBJ2-5
CDR3aa: CATRTVQGRPDTQYF; v_gene: TRBV10-3; j_gene: TRBJ2-3
CDR3aa: CTGGGGSTEAFF; v_gene: TRBV29-1; j_gene: TRBJ1-1
CDR3aa: CASRTTDTQYF; v_gene: TRBV2; j_gene: TRBJ2-3
CDR3aa: CATSDVRDRDTTGELFF; v_gene: TRBV24-1; j_gene: TRBJ2-2
CDR3aa: CASSQDSSWGNGYTF; v_gene: TRBV4-3; j_gene: TRBJ1-2
CDR3aa: CASSYSGEETQYF; v_gene: TRBV6-6; j_gene: TRBJ2-5
CDR3aa: CSARRGGQPQHF; v_gene: TRBV20-1; j_gene: TRBJ1-5
CDR3aa: CSVFRPGRMNTEAFF; v_gene: TRBV29-1; j_gene: TRBJ1-1
CDR3aa: CASSFSGTSGGGQTQYF; v_gene: TRBV11-2; j_gene: TRBJ2-5
CDR3aa: CASSLGVPTGMQYF; v_gene: TRBV7-9; j_gene: TRBJ2-7
CDR3aa: CASSLGGGDEKLFF; v_gene: TRBV5-1; j_gene: TRBJ1-4
CDR3aa: CATSQGDVGRNYGYTF; v_gene: TRBV24-1; j_gene: TRBJ1-2
CDR3aa: CASSLGRRDTQYF; v_gene: TRBV11-2; j_gene: TRBJ2-3